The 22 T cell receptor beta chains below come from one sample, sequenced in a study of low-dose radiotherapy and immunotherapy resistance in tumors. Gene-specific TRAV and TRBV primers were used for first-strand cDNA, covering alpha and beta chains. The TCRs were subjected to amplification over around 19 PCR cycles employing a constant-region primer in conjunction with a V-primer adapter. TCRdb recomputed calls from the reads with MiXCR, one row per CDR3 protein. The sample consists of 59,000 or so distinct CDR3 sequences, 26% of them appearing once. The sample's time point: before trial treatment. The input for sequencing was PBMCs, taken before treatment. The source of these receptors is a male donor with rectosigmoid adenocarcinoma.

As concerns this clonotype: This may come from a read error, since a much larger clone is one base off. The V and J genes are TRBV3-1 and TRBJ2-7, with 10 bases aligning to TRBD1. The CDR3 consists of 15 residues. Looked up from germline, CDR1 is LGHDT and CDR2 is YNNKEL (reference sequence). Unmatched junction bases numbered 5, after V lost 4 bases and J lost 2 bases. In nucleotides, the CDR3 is TGTGCCAGCAGCCCGCCGGGACAGGGGCCCTACGAGCAGTACTTC. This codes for CASSPPGQGPYEQYF.

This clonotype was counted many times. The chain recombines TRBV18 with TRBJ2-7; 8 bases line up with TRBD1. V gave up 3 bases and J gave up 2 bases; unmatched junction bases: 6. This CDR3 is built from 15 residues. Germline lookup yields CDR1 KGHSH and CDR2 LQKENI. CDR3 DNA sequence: TGTGCCAGCTCACCGCAACACAGGGGGGCCTACGAGCAGTACTTC. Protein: CASSPQHRGAYEQYF.

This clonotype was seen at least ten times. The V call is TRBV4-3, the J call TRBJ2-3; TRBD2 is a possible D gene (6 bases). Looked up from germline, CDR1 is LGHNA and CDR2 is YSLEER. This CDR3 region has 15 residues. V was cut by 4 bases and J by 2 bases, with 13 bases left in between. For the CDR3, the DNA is TGCGCCAGCAGCCTTTCGGGGGAGCTCACAGATACGCAGTATTTT. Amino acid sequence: CASSLSGELTDTQYF.

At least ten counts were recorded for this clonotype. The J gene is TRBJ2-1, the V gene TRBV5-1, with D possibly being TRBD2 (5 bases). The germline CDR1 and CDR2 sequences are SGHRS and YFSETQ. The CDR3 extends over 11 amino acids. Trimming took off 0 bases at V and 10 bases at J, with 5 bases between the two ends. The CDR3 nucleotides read TGCGCCAGCAGCTTGGCGGGGGAGCAGTTCTTC. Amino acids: CASSLAGEQFF. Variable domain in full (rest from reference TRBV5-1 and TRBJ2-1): KAGVTQTPRYLIKTRGQQVTLSCSPISGHRSVSWYQQTPGQGLQFLFEYFSETQRNKGNFPGRFSGRQFSNSRSEMNVSTLELGDSALYLCASSLAGEQFFGPGTRLTVL.

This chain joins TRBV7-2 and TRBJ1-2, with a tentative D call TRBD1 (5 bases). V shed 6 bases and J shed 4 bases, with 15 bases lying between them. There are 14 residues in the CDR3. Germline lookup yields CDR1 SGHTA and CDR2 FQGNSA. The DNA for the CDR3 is TGTGCCAGCAGTCGGGGGTCTAACCCCTATGGCTACACCTTC. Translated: CASSRGSNPYGYTF.

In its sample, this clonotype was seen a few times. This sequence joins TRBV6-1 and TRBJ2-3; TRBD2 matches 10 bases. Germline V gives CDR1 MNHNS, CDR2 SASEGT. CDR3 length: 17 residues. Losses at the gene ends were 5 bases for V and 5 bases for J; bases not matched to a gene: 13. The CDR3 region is CASSYSGLAGDEDTQYF. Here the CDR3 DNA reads TGTGCCAGCAGTTACTCCGGGCTAGCGGGAGATGAAGATACGCAGTATTTT.

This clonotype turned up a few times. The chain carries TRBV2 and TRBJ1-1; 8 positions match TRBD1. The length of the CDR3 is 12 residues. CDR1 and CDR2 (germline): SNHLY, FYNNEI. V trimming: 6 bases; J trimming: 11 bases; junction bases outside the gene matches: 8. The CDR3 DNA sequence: TGTGCCAGCAGATCAGACAGGGGCTTTGCTTTCTTT. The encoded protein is CASRSDRGFAFF.

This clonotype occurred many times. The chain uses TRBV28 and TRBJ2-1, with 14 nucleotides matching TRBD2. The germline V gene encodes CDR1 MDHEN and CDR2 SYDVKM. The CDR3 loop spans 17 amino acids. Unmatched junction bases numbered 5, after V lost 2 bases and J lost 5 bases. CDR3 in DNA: TGTGCCAGCAGTTTAACCCAGGGACTAGCGGGGGACAATGAGCAGTTCTTC. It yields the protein CASSLTQGLAGDNEQFF.

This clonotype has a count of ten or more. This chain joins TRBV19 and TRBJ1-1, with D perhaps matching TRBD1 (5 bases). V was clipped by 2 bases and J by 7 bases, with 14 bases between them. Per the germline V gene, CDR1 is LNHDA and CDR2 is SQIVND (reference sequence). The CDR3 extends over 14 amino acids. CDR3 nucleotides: TGTGCCAGTAGTATAAGGGAGGACATCCATGAAGCTTTCTTT. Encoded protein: CASSIREDIHEAFF.

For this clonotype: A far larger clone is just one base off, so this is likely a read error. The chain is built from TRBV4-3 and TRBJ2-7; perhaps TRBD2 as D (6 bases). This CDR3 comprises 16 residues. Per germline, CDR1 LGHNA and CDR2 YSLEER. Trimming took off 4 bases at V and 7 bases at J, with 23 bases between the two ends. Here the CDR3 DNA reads TGCGCCAGCAGCCTAGAAGTGGGAGGCTCCTACAATGAGCAGTACTTC. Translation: CASSLEVGGSYNEQYF.

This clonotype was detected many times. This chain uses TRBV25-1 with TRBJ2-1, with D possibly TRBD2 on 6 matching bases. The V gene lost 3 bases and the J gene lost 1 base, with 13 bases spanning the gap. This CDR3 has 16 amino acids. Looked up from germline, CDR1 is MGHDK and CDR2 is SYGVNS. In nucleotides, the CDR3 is TGTGCCAGCAGTGACGCAGGCGGGATATCCTACAATGAGCAGTTCTTC. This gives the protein CASSDAGGISYNEQFF.

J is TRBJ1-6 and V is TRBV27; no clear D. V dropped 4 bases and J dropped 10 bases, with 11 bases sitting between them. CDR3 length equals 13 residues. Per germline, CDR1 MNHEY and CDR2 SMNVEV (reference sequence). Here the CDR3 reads CASSSARGSPLHF. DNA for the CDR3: TGTGCCAGCAGTTCGGCGCGAGGATCACCCCTCCACTTT.

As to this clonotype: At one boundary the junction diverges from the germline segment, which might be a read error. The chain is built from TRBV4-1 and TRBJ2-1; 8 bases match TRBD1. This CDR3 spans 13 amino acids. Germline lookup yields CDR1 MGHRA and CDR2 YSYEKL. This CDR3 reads CASSQDRVGEQFF. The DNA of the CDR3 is TGTGCCAGCAGCCAGGACAGGGTCGGGGAGCAGTTCTTC.

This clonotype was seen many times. Written as DNA, the CDR3 is TGTGCCAGCAGCTTAGCGGGACTCCAAAGTGGTTACGAGCAGTACTTC. Protein product: CASSLAGLQSGYEQYF. The chain uses TRBV7-2 and TRBJ2-7; D perhaps matches TRBD2 (6 bases). The V end lost 0 bases, the J end lost 4 bases, and 16 bases lay between the germline ends. Germline CDR1 reads SGHTA; CDR2 reads FQGNSA. This CDR3 spans 16 amino acids.

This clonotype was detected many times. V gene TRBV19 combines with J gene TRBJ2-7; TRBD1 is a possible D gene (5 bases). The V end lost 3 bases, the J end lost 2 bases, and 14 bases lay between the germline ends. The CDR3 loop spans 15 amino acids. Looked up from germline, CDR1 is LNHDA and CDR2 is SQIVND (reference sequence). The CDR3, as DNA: TGTGCCAGTAGTATCGGACGTAGGGGCCCCTACGAGCAGTACTTC. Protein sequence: CASSIGRRGPYEQYF.

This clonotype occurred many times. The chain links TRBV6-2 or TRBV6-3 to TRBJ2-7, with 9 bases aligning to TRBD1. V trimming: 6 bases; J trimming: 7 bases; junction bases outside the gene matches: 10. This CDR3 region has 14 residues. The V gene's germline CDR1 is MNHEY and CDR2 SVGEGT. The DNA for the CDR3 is TGTGCCAGCAGCCTATACCGGGACAGGGATGAGCAGTACTTC. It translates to CASSLYRDRDEQYF.

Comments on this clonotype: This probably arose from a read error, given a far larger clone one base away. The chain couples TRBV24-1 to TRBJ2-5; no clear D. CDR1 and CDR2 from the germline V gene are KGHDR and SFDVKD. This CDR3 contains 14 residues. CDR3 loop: CVSTPPAGPQTQYF. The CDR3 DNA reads TGTGTCAGCACCCCCCCAGCAGGTCCGCAGACCCAGTACTTC.

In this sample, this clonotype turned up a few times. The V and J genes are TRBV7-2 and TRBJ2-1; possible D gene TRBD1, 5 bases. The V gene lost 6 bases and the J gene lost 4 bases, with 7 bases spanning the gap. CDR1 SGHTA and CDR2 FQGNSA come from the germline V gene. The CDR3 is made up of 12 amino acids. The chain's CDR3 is CASRKGYNEQFF. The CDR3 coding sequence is TGTGCCAGCAGGAAGGGGTACAATGAGCAGTTCTTC.

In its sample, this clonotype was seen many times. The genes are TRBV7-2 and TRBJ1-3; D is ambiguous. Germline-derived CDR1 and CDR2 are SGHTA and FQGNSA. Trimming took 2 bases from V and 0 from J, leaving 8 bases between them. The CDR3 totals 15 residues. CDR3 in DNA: TGTGCCAGCAGCTTACACCCTGACTCTGGAAACACCATATATTTT. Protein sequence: CASSLHPDSGNTIYF.

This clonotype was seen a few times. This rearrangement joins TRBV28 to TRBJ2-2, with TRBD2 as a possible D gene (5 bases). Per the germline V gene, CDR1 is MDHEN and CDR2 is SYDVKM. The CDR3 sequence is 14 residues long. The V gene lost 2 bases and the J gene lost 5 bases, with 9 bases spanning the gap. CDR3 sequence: CASSLGLATGELFF. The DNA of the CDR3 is TGTGCCAGCAGTTTAGGTTTAGCGACCGGGGAGCTGTTTTTT.

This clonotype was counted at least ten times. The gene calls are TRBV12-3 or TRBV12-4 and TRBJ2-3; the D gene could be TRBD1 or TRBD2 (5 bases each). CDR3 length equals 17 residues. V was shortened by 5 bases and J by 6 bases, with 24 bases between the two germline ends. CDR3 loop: CASSDPPGRKIADTQYF. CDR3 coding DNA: TGTGCCAGCAGTGACCCCCCGGGACGCAAGATTGCGGATACGCAGTATTTT.

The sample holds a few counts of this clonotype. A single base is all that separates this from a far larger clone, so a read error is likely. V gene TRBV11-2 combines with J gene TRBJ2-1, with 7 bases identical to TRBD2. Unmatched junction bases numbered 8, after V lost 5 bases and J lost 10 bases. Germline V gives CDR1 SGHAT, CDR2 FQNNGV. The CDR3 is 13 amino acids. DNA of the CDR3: TGTGCCAGCAGCCTGGGGGGGGGTCCCGAGCAGTTCTTC. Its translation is CASSLGGGPEQFF.